The rows below give T cell receptor beta chains drawn from one sample of a study of CD8 T cells in ankylosing spondylitis. One entry per CDR3 protein results from TCRdb running MiXCR on the 5' RACE reads. The sample has some 700,000 distinct CDR3 sequences, around 20% seen once. Input material: blood, either unsorted or a sorted T cell fraction (not recorded which). Receptors originate from a male donor with ankylosing spondylitis. The CDR3 runs from the conserved cysteine through the conserved F or W. The D gene is left open where the match is weak. The listing skips clone size in some rows; elsewhere it reads once, few, many or a size class.

size: NA; V: TRBV12-3/TRBV12-4; J: TRBJ2-3; D: TRBD2; CDR3: CASSERGVTDTQYF; DNA: TGTGCCAGCAGTGAGCGGGGGGTCACAGATACGCAGTATTTT
size: NA; V: TRBV3-1; J: TRBJ2-7; D: NA; CDR3: CASTPTDAYEQYF; DNA: TGTGCCAGCACCCCGACCGATGCCTACGAGCAGTACTTC
size: many; V: TRBV5-1; J: TRBJ2-1; D: NA; CDR3: CASSLRLGGEQFF; DNA: TGCGCCAGCAGCTTGCGTTTGGGCGGTGAGCAGTTCTTC
size: NA; V: TRBV6-4; J: TRBJ2-1; D: TRBD1; CDR3: CASSAQGIHNEQFF; DNA: TGTGCCAGCAGCGCACAGGGGATCCACAATGAGCAGTTCTTC
size: NA; V: TRBV7-9; J: TRBJ2-7; D: TRBD2; CDR3: CASSLAGGRAEQYF; DNA: TGTGCCAGCAGCTTAGCTGGCGGGAGGGCGGAGCAGTACTTC
size: once; V: TRBV6-5; J: TRBJ2-6; D: NA; CDR3: CASSYSRSSGANVLTF; DNA: TGTGCCAGCAGTTACTCCCGGAGCTCTGGGGCCAACGTCCTGACTTTC
size: NA; V: TRBV20-1; J: TRBJ2-2; D: TRBD2; CDR3: CSAKLAGVSTGELFF; DNA: TGCAGTGCTAAGCTAGCGGGAGTTAGCACCGGGGAGCTGTTTTTT
size: NA; V: TRBV11-1; J: TRBJ2-1; D: NA; CDR3: CASSLEQAFNEQFF; DNA: TGTGCCAGCAGCTTAGAGCAGGCCTTCAATGAGCAGTTCTTC
size: many; V: TRBV6-2/TRBV6-3; J: TRBJ2-1; D: NA; CDR3: CASGVSELYNEQFF; DNA: TGTGCCAGCGGGGTCTCGGAGTTATACAATGAGCAGTTCTTC
size: NA; V: TRBV4-1; J: TRBJ1-2; D: TRBD1; CDR3: CASSHVDRGGYGYTF; DNA: TGCGCCAGCAGCCACGTGGACAGGGGAGGGTATGGCTACACCTTC
size: few; V: TRBV29-1; J: TRBJ2-1; D: NA; CDR3: CSVGGTVHSSYNEQFF; DNA: TGCAGCGTTGGCGGGACAGTACATAGCTCCTACAATGAGCAGTTCTTC
size: few; V: TRBV7-9; J: TRBJ1-5; D: NA; CDR3: CASSSPGQPQHF; DNA: TGTGCCAGCAGCTCCCCGGGCCAGCCCCAGCATTTT
size: NA; V: TRBV5-1; J: TRBJ2-3; D: NA; CDR3: CASSFRTDNTDTQYF; DNA: TGCGCCAGCAGCTTCCGGACTGACAACACAGATACGCAGTATTTT
size: NA; V: TRBV3-1; J: TRBJ2-7; D: TRBD1; CDR3: CASSQGQGPPYEQYF; DNA: TGTGCCAGCAGCCAAGGACAGGGGCCCCCCTACGAGCAGTACTTC
size: NA; V: TRBV20-1; J: TRBJ1-5; D: NA; CDR3: CSARPGGGYDQPQHF; DNA: TGCAGTGCTAGACCCGGTGGGGGGTACGATCAGCCCCAGCATTTT
size: few; V: TRBV20-1; J: TRBJ2-1; D: NA; CDR3: CSARDQDPRAYNEQFF; DNA: TGCAGTGCTAGAGATCAGGACCCAAGGGCCTACAATGAGCAGTTCTTC
size: few; V: TRBV5-1; J: TRBJ2-1; D: NA; CDR3: CASSLEGGSLREQFF; DNA: TGCGCCAGCAGCTTGGAGGGGGGTAGCTTAAGGGAGCAGTTCTTC
size: NA; V: TRBV11-2; J: TRBJ1-1; D: NA; CDR3: CASSLRGGGWGDTEAFF; DNA: TGTGCCAGCAGCTTAAGAGGAGGTGGATGGGGCGACACTGAAGCTTTCTTT
size: few; V: TRBV10-3; J: TRBJ1-5; D: NA; CDR3: CAISESDRGQPQHF; DNA: TGTGCCATCAGTGAGTCGGATAGGGGTCAGCCCCAGCATTTT
size: few; V: TRBV20-1; J: TRBJ2-5; D: NA; CDR3: CSEGDETQYF; DNA: TGCAGTGAGGGGGACGAGACCCAGTACTTC
size: NA; V: TRBV5-1; J: TRBJ1-1; D: NA; CDR3: CASSPEVVVRETFF; DNA: TGCGCCAGCAGCCCGGAGGTCGTGGTTAGGGAGACTTTCTTT
size: NA; V: TRBV7-2; J: TRBJ2-7; D: NA; CDR3: CASSLDRLSSYEQYF; DNA: TGTGCCAGCAGCTTAGATCGCTTGAGCTCCTACGAGCAGTACTTC
size: NA; V: TRBV29-1; J: TRBJ2-7; D: TRBD1; CDR3: CSAQTGNSYEQYF; DNA: TGCAGCGCCCAGACAGGGAACTCCTACGAGCAGTACTTC
size: few; V: TRBV20-1; J: TRBJ2-5; D: NA; CDR3: CSARDRPGVLSETQYF; DNA: TGCAGTGCTAGAGATCGTCCGGGCGTACTATCGGAGACCCAGTACTTC
size: many; V: TRBV30; J: TRBJ2-3; D: TRBD1; CDR3: CAWSVTGGTDTQYF; DNA: TGTGCCTGGAGTGTAACAGGGGGCACAGATACGCAGTATTTT
size: few; V: TRBV27; J: TRBJ1-1; D: NA; CDR3: CASSLMGEAFF; DNA: TGTGCCAGCAGTTTAATGGGTGAAGCTTTCTTT
size: NA; V: TRBV7-3; J: TRBJ2-5; D: TRBD1; CDR3: CASSVTGWETQYF; DNA: TGTGCCAGCAGCGTGACAGGGTGGGAGACCCAGTACTTC
size: few; V: TRBV3-1; J: TRBJ1-1; D: NA; CDR3: CASSLWDTRGTEAFF; DNA: TGTGCCAGCAGCCTATGGGACACCCGGGGGACTGAAGCTTTCTTT
size: NA; V: TRBV7-9; J: TRBJ2-7; D: NA; CDR3: CASSLVTHSGDAYEQYF; DNA: TGTGCCAGCAGCTTAGTTACGCATAGCGGTGATGCCTACGAGCAGTACTTC
size: NA; V: TRBV5-1; J: TRBJ2-5; D: TRBD1; CDR3: CASSIHGTAKETQYF; DNA: TGCGCCAGCAGCATTCACGGGACAGCTAAAGAGACCCAGTACTTC